What follows are 21 T cell receptor beta chains derived from one specimen sequenced in a study of blood T cell repertoires in COVID-19 (TCRdb year 2020). Library preparation used the immunoSEQ multiplex PCR assay. TCRdb stores this immuneACCESS table with in-frame sequences only. Part of the clones is absent; in the studies checked, under half of the shortfall reflects unresolved V genes, and no reason is known for the rest. The sample table contains tens of thousands of clones; only one count was recorded for roughly 89% of them. Of the sample, around 4.9% falls within the top ten clones. The sequenced material came from peripheral blood. These TCRs come from a woman aged 50 to 60 with active COVID-19.

This clone came up once. The DNA of the CDR3 is TGCGCCAGCAGTGCAGGACTAGCGGGAGAGGCTTGGCAGTACTTC. The encoded protein is CASSAGLAGEAWQYF. The V call is TRBV10-1, the J call TRBJ2-7, with 13 bases identical to TRBD2. With V trimmed by 4 bases and J by 9 bases, 9 bases remained unmatched. The CDR3 is made up of 15 amino acids. Germline V lookup: CDR1 WNHNN, CDR2 SYGVQD (reference sequence).

The chain recombines TRBV6-6 with TRBJ2-1, with D possibly TRBD1 on 5 matching bases. The germline V gene has CDR1 MNHNY and CDR2 SVGAGI (reference sequence). The CDR3 consists of 13 residues. The V end lost 6 bases, the J end lost 9 bases, and 15 bases lay between the germline ends. CDR3 in amino acids: CASRLPPRGEQFF. Here the CDR3 DNA reads TGTGCCAGCAGGTTGCCCCCTAGGGGTGAGCAGTTCTTC.

This clone has just a few counts. V is TRBV19 and J is TRBJ1-5; 7 nucleotides agree with TRBD1. CDR1 is LNHDA, CDR2 SQIVND, per germline (reference sequence). The V segment lost 7 bases and the J segment 2 bases; nucleotides outside the gene matches: 11. This CDR3 spans 16 amino acids. The CDR3 spells CASTSGHRGGNQPQHF. As DNA, the CDR3 is TGTGCCAGTACCTCTGGTCACAGGGGTGGCAATCAGCCCCAGCATTTT.

The rearrangement uses TRBV7-6 and TRBJ2-1; 11 bases align to TRBD2. The CDR3 extends over 21 amino acids. CDR1 and CDR2 (germline): SGHVS, FNYEAQ. J was trimmed by 8 bases and V by 2 bases; bases with no gene match: 23. The CDR3 reads CASSLMLCVWASGRIRDEQFF. Here the CDR3 DNA reads TGTGCCAGCAGCTTAATGTTGTGTGTATGGGCTAGCGGGAGGATTCGAGATGAGCAGTTCTTC.

The chain couples TRBV6-5 to TRBJ1-2; D unclear. Germline V gene data show CDR1 as MNHEY and CDR2 as SVGAGI. V dropped 4 bases and J dropped 2 bases, with 8 bases sitting between them. The CDR3 is made up of 13 amino acids. DNA for the CDR3: TGTGCCAGCAGTTCCACAGAGAACTATGGCTACACCTTC. It codes for CASSSTENYGYTF.

The rearrangement uses TRBV7-3 and TRBJ2-7, with 9 nucleotides matching TRBD1. The CDR3 covers 12 residues. Per germline, CDR1 SGHTA and CDR2 FQGTGA. The J segment lost 6 bases and the V segment lost 3 bases, leaving 0 bases of the junction unmatched. Here the CDR3 reads CASSLTGGEQYF. The CDR3 DNA reads TGTGCCAGCAGCTTGACAGGGGGCGAGCAGTACTTC.

The count of this clone is one. The chain joins TRBV6-9 to TRBJ2-1; TRBD2 matches 9 bases. The V and J ends lost 7 bases and 8 bases, in that order; junction bases with no gene match: 3. CDR1 is MNHGY, CDR2 SVAAGI, per germline. The CDR3 contains 12 residues. This CDR3 is CASTKREDEQFF. The CDR3 nucleotides read TGTGCCAGCACAAAGCGGGAGGATGAGCAGTTCTTC.

This chain joins TRBV10-1 and TRBJ1-5; TRBD1 might be the D (6 bases). The germline V and J ends were trimmed by 1 base and 0 bases, with 16 bases remaining between them. There are 18 residues in the CDR3. From germline, CDR1 is WNHNN and CDR2 SYGVQD (reference sequence). This CDR3 reads CASSELKQGDTSNQPQHF. The CDR3 nucleotides are TGCGCCAGCAGTGAGTTAAAACAGGGAGACACTAGCAATCAGCCCCAGCATTTT.

This rearrangement joins TRBV12-2 to TRBJ2-7; TRBD2, the D gene given by the table, was not confirmed from the DNA. TRBV12-2 is flagged as a pseudogene. The CDR3 loop spans 17 amino acids. The CDR3 here is CASREERSGISGYEQYF. Written as DNA, the CDR3 is TGTGCAAGTCGCGAAGAAAGAAGCGGGATTTCCGGATACGAGCAGTACTTC.

The chain carries TRBV28 and TRBJ1-1, with D unclear. Germline CDR1 and CDR2: MDHEN and SYDVKM. Between the trimmed V and J ends, which lost 7 bases and 4 bases, there was a span of 22 bases. The CDR3 has 16 residues. In nucleotides, the CDR3 is TGTGCCAGCATTGAAGTGGGCAGAGGGAAACTCACTGAAGCTTTCTTT. Translated, it gives CASIEVGRGKLTEAFF.

This chain joins TRBV28 and TRBJ2-5; 7 bases line up with TRBD1. Looked up from germline, CDR1 is MDHEN and CDR2 is SYDVKM. CDR3 length: 14 residues. V was clipped by 1 base and J by 5 bases; unmatched bases: 4. CDR3 sequence (DNA): TGTGCCAGCAGTTTATTGACAGGGATGGAGACCCAGTACTTC. It yields the protein CASSLLTGMETQYF.

The sample holds a few counts of this clone. Within the sample, other DNA sequences also encode this same CDR3. The gene calls are TRBV3-1 (or the pseudogene TRBV3-2) and TRBJ2-3; 8 bases line up with TRBD2. This CDR3 comprises 14 residues. After removal of 4 bases from V and 4 bases from J, the junction contained 4 bases not matched to a gene. Germline V gives CDR1 LGHDT, CDR2 YNNKEL (reference sequence). The CDR3 DNA reads TGTGCCAGCAGCCTAGGACTAGCCTCAGATACGCAGTATTTT. It specifies CASSLGLASDTQYF.

The chain combines TRBV5-1 with TRBJ2-3, with 11 nucleotides matching TRBD2. This CDR3 contains 18 residues. Trimming took 7 bases from V and 0 from J; bases not matched to a gene: 13. Germline CDR1 reads SGHRS; CDR2 reads YFSETQ. The CDR3: CASSPGTSGYSSTDTQYF. In DNA, the CDR3 is TGCGCCAGCTCCCCGGGGACTAGCGGATACTCTAGCACAGATACGCAGTATTTT.

V and J are TRBV5-1 and TRBJ1-1, with a weak D call TRBD1 (6 bases). This CDR3 has 14 amino acids. Germline CDR1 is SGHRS and CDR2 is YFSETQ. Between the trimmed V and J ends, which lost 5 bases and 4 bases, there was a span of 15 bases. CDR3 DNA: TGCGCCAGCAGGTTAACAGGGCTAGTCACTGAAGCTTTCTTT. Translation gives CASRLTGLVTEAFF.

This clone was counted once. CDR3 in DNA: TGCGCCAGCAGCAAAGACAGGGCCGATAATTCACCCCTCCACTTT. Protein sequence: CASSKDRADNSPLHF. This chain links TRBV5-1 with TRBJ1-6, with TRBD1 matching 7 bases. Trimming removed 4 bases from V and 5 bases from J; junction bases left unmatched: 6. Germline loops: CDR1 SGHRS, CDR2 YFSETQ. The CDR3 runs to 15 residues.

Written as DNA, the CDR3 is TGTGCCAGCAGCCAGGTTGTAAACACAGATACGCAGTATTTT. This translates into CASSQVVNTDTQYF. The chain recombines TRBV5-6 with TRBJ2-3; D remains ambiguous. Trimming shortened V by 4 bases and J by 2 bases, and 11 bases separated the two germline ends. Germline CDR1 reads SGHDT; CDR2 reads YYEEEE. The CDR3 contains 14 residues.

The rearrangement joins TRBV7-3 to TRBJ2-1; D is unclear. Germline CDR1 SGHTA, CDR2 FQGTGA. V was cut by 5 bases and J by 5 bases, with 10 bases left in between. This CDR3 has 13 amino acids. In DNA form, the CDR3 reads TGTGCCAGCAGCCCTATTAGTGACAATGAGCAGTTCTTC. It codes for CASSPISDNEQFF.

This chain connects TRBV5-1 to TRBJ2-7, with D possibly TRBD2 on 6 matching bases. V was trimmed by 2 bases and J by 1 base, leaving 10 bases between them. Per germline, CDR1 SGHRS and CDR2 YFSETQ. The CDR3 is made up of 14 amino acids. The CDR3 DNA is TGCGCCAGCAGCTTCGGGACTGGGTCCTACGAGCAGTACTTC. This translates into CASSFGTGSYEQYF. Full variable domain (outside the CDR3, taken from reference TRBV5-1 and TRBJ2-7): KAGVTQTPRYLIKTRGQQVTLSCSPISGHRSVSWYQQTPGQGLQFLFEYFSETQRNKGNFPGRFSGRQFSNSRSEMNVSTLELGDSALYLCASSFGTGSYEQYFGPGTRLTVT.

The rearrangement uses TRBV7-3 and TRBJ2-4; perhaps TRBD1 as D (6 bases). The CDR3 totals 21 residues. Germline values: CDR1 SGHTA, CDR2 FQGTGA. V shed 0 bases and J shed 6 bases, with 30 bases lying between them. CDR3: CASSLTGLGSGASGLGNIQYF. CDR3 coding DNA: TGTGCCAGCAGCTTAACGGGCCTCGGGTCAGGGGCATCGGGGTTGGGAAACATTCAGTACTTC.

The V gene is TRBV6-5, the J gene TRBJ2-2; the D gene is possibly TRBD1 (6 bases). V lost 6 bases and J lost 3, with 14 bases in between. The length of the CDR3 is 15 residues. Per the germline V gene, CDR1 is MNHEY and CDR2 is SVGAGI. The CDR3 protein is CASRGVKGDTGELFF. CDR3 nucleotide sequence: TGTGCCAGCAGGGGGGTCAAGGGGGACACCGGGGAGCTGTTTTTT.

This sequence joins TRBV10-3 and TRBJ2-5, with D tentatively TRBD1 (6 bases). CDR1 is ENHRY and CDR2 is SYGVKD in the germline V gene. The V gene lost 8 bases and the J gene lost 0 bases, with 16 bases spanning the gap. This CDR3 has 15 amino acids. Here the CDR3 DNA reads TGTGCCATCGGGGGCGCCTCGGGGTACCAAGAGACCCAGTACTTC. Amino acids: CAIGGASGYQETQYF.